The 14 T cell receptor beta chains presented below share a single source sample, sequenced in a study of T cells in Graves' hyperthyroidism and ophthalmopathy. The source material, RNA transcripts, was used to amplify TCR beta CDR3 regions. HTBI primers were used for first-round RT-PCR of the TCR CDR3. TCRdb re-called the multiplex PCR reads through MiXCR, storing one row per CDR3 protein. The profile shows around 620,000 distinct CDR3 sequences, 12% to 15% of them singletons. Sample: blood. The origin of the receptors is a young woman with Graves' ophthalmopathy.

This clonotype was observed many times. The V gene is TRBV7-2, the J gene TRBJ1-1, with D uncertain. CDR1 is SGHTA and CDR2 is FQGNSA in the germline V gene. This CDR3 has 13 residues. Trimming stripped 5 bases from V and 7 bases from J, with 14 bases between. The CDR3: CASSPGSDLEAFF. DNA for the CDR3: TGTGCCAGCAGCCCTGGGTCGGACCTTGAAGCTTTCTTT.

This clonotype was seen many times. The rearrangement joins TRBV2 to TRBJ1-4; D is perhaps TRBD1 (5 bases). V was shortened by 3 bases and J by 5 bases, with 13 bases between the two germline ends. CDR1 and CDR2 (germline): SNHLY, FYNNEI. CDR3 size: 15 residues. The CDR3 loop reads CASSDRDVGNEKLFF. DNA for the CDR3: TGTGCCAGCAGTGATAGGGACGTGGGGAATGAAAAACTGTTTTTT.

This clonotype was seen repeatedly, ten times or more. The CDR3 nucleotides are TGTGCCAGCAGCCAGTGGACAGGGGGCAAGTCCCGCTCCTACGAGCAGTACTTC. Residues: CASSQWTGGKSRSYEQYF. The chain recombines TRBV7-9 with TRBJ2-7; the match to TRBD1 covers 11 bases. The CDR3 covers 18 residues. Germline CDR1 SEHNR, CDR2 FQNEAQ (reference sequence). V dropped 5 bases and J dropped 0; count of bases not matched to a gene: 12.

This chain links TRBV7-8 with TRBJ1-5; 8 bases align to TRBD1. Germline assignment: CDR1 SGHVS and CDR2 FQNEAQ. After removal of 7 bases from V and 6 bases from J, the junction contained 11 bases not matched to a gene. The CDR3 sequence is 15 residues long. The CDR3: CASNPQGGLGQPQHF. For the CDR3, the DNA is TGTGCCAGCAATCCACAGGGGGGATTGGGTCAGCCCCAGCATTTT. Full variable domain (remainder filled in from reference TRBV7-8 and TRBJ1-5): GAGVSQSPRYKVAKRGQDVALRCDPISGHVSLFWYQQALGQGPEFLTYFQNEAQLDKSGLPSDRFFAERPEGSVSTLKIQRTQQEDSAVYLCASNPQGGLGQPQHFGDGTRLSIL.

The genes are TRBV27 and TRBJ2-3, with TRBD2 matching over 10 bases. This CDR3 contains 17 residues. V dropped 6 bases and J dropped 4; count of bases not matched to a gene: 13. The germline V gene encodes CDR1 MNHEY and CDR2 SMNVEV (reference sequence). Here the CDR3 reads CASRRFPSGRGADTQYF. The CDR3 DNA reads as TGTGCCAGCAGGCGGTTTCCTAGCGGGAGAGGGGCAGATACGCAGTATTTT.

This chain links TRBV19 with TRBJ2-1; 7 bases are a match to TRBD1. V lost 5 bases, J lost 3 bases, and 7 bases stayed unmatched. Germline assignment: CDR1 LNHDA and CDR2 SQIVND (reference sequence). The CDR3 has 15 residues. The CDR3 DNA sequence: TGTGCCAGTAGTCCCTCGGGACAGAGCTACAATGAGCAGTTCTTC. This codes for CASSPSGQSYNEQFF.

This clonotype was seen at least ten times. The chain links TRBV20-1 to TRBJ2-3; maybe TRBD2 (5 bases). The CDR3 has 16 residues. Germline-derived CDR1 and CDR2 are DFQATT and SNEGSKA (reference sequence). V lost 4 bases and J 6 bases, leaving 23 bases between the germline ends. DNA of the CDR3: TGCAGTGCTACTCCTTTGGGAGCGGCCCCCGGGGATACGCAGTATTTT. Its translation: CSATPLGAAPGDTQYF.

There are many counts of this clonotype. V is TRBV2 and J is TRBJ1-2, with TRBD1 matching over 9 bases. The V and J ends lost 2 bases and 4 bases, in that order; junction bases with no gene match: 5. The CDR3 covers 15 residues. Germline lookup yields CDR1 SNHLY and CDR2 FYNNEI. In DNA form, the CDR3 reads TGTGCCAGCAGTGAAATAGGACAGGGGTTCTATGGCTACACCTTC. It codes for CASSEIGQGFYGYTF.

This clonotype was recorded many times. In DNA form, the CDR3 reads TGTGCCAGCAGCCCCGGGACTAGCGGGAGAAGCGAGCAGTACTTC. Translated, it gives CASSPGTSGRSEQYF. The rearrangement joins TRBV11-2 to TRBJ2-7; the match to TRBD2 covers 14 bases. The germline V gene has CDR1 SGHAT and CDR2 FQNNGV. The CDR3 totals 15 residues. Losses at the gene ends were 5 bases for V and 6 bases for J; bases not matched to a gene: 6.

This clonotype came up many times. V and J are TRBV27 and TRBJ2-1; 9 nucleotides match TRBD2. Trimming removed 7 bases from V and 4 bases from J; junction bases left unmatched: 8. There are 15 residues in the CDR3. Germline values: CDR1 MNHEY, CDR2 SMNVEV (reference sequence). The CDR3 DNA sequence: TGTGCCAGCACCCCGGGCGGGAGGGATTACAATGAGCAGTTCTTC. Translated, it gives CASTPGGRDYNEQFF.

The rearrangement joins TRBV7-9 to TRBJ1-1; D gene unclear. The germline gives CDR1 SEHNR, CDR2 FQNEAQ (reference sequence). Trimming removed 5 bases at V and 7 bases at J, with 14 bases between. CDR3 size: 13 residues. In DNA, the CDR3 is TGTGCCAGCAGCAACATGGGGATCGGTGAAGCTTTCTTT. It translates to CASSNMGIGEAFF.

This clonotype was detected many times. The CDR3 reads CASSLPLAGNSYEQYF. The DNA of the CDR3 is TGTGCCAGCAGCTTACCCCTAGCGGGAAACTCCTACGAGCAGTACTTC. V and J are TRBV7-9 and TRBJ2-7, with TRBD2 matching 9 bases. This CDR3 is 16 amino acids long. Trimming cost V 2 bases and J 0 bases; bases outside gene matches: 5. Germline CDR1 is SEHNR and CDR2 is FQNEAQ (reference sequence).

This clonotype was counted a few times. The rearrangement links TRBV28 to TRBJ2-7; perhaps TRBD1 as D (7 bases). Trimming took off 7 bases at V and 5 bases at J, with 15 bases between the two ends. Germline CDR1 is MDHEN and CDR2 is SYDVKM. The CDR3 has 13 residues. CDR3 in amino acids: CASTSWRGHEQYF. CDR3 DNA sequence: TGTGCCAGCACCTCGTGGAGGGGGCACGAGCAGTACTTC.

This clonotype has more than one count but fewer than ten. The germline gene is not matched at one end of the junction; a read error may be the cause. The V and J genes are TRBV7-7 and TRBJ2-3; D possibly corresponds to TRBD2 (6 bases). This CDR3 region has 20 residues. Germline loops: CDR1 SSHAT, CDR2 FNYEAQ (reference sequence). The CDR3 reads CASSPGRSPFMRGSTDTQYF. CDR3 coding DNA: TGTGCTAGCAGCCCCGGACGCTCCCCTTTTATGCGGGGCAGCACAGATACGCAGTATTTT.